This TCR beta chain was profiled in a study of CD8 T cells in Susac syndrome. CDR1 and CDR2 from the germline V gene are DFQATT and SNEGSKA (reference sequence). V lost 0 bases to trimming and J lost 2 bases, with 9 bases between them. There are 14 residues in the CDR3. Sequencing targeted TCR beta in T cells from blood (CD8+ and CD4+). FACS was used to enrich TEMRA cells, whereas the CD8+ and CD4+ T cells were obtained by negative isolation. RNA amounts of roughly 0.5 to 1 ug underwent reverse transcription with random hexamers. Amplification of TCR beta CDR3 spanned 54 Vbeta and 13 Jbeta via immunoSEQ multiplex PCR. Each CDR3 protein is one row after TCRdb ran MiXCR on the immunoSEQ multiplex PCR reads. This table has 20,000 to 25,000 distinct CDR3 sequences, 85% to 95% appearing once.

Sequenced: CD8+ T cells from PBMCs. The sequence was obtained from a human donor in good health. The rearrangement links TRBV20-1 to TRBJ2-3; D could derive from TRBD1 or TRBD2 (5 bases each). The CDR3, as DNA: TGCAGTGCTAGAGATTGGGGGAACACAGATACGCAGTATTTT. It specifies CSARDWGNTDTQYF.